These 19 T cell receptor beta chains were all obtained from the same sample, sequenced in a study of blood T cell repertoires in COVID-19. TCRdb's table, derived via immunoSEQ multiplex PCR, lists solely in-frame clones and lacks some. The table records 490,000 or so clones, 80% to 90% of them present only once. The sample taken for sequencing was PBMCs or T cells enriched from blood (not recorded which). The receptors come from a woman aged 60 to 75 who had recovered from COVID-19.

The rearrangement joins TRBV24-1 to TRBJ2-2; the D gene is possibly TRBD1 (6 bases). V lost 3 bases, J lost 7 bases, and 14 bases lay in between. Germline loops: CDR1 KGHDR, CDR2 SFDVKD. The CDR3 extends over 15 amino acids. The CDR3 sequence is CATSDRTGFGGELFF. DNA of the CDR3: TGTGCCACCAGTGATCGTACAGGGTTCGGCGGGGAGCTGTTTTTT.

J is TRBJ1-2 and V is TRBV6-5; 7 bases line up with TRBD1. Per germline, CDR1 MNHEY and CDR2 SVGAGI. The V gene end was trimmed by 2 bases and the J gene end by 4 bases; junction bases not matched to a gene: 7. The CDR3 length is 15 residues. CDR3 amino acids: CASSYRGGGGYGYTF. Here the CDR3 DNA reads TGTGCCAGCAGTTACCGCGGAGGGGGCGGCTATGGCTACACCTTC.

The chain employs TRBV18 and TRBJ2-7; 7 bases fit TRBD1. J gave up 4 bases and V 2 bases, and 5 bases lay outside the gene matches. There are 14 residues in the CDR3. Germline V lookup: CDR1 KGHSH, CDR2 LQKENI. The DNA for the CDR3 is TGTGCCAGCTCACCAGCAGGGGGTAGGTACGAGCAGTACGTC. Its translation is CASSPAGGRYEQYV.

The genes are TRBV24-1 and TRBJ2-1; D perhaps matches TRBD2 (5 bases). This CDR3 region has 16 residues. With 5 bases removed from V and 7 bases from J, the gap between germline ends came to 20 bases. Germline V gene lookup returns CDR1 KGHDR and CDR2 SFDVKD. CDR3 in amino acids: CATSGIGAGRGNEQFF. The CDR3, as DNA: TGTGCCACCAGTGGAATAGGTGCGGGCAGAGGGAATGAGCAGTTCTTC.

As DNA, the CDR3 is TGCGCCAGCAGTGAAACAGGATCTAATCAGCCCCAGCATTTT. Protein sequence: CASSETGSNQPQHF. V gene TRBV10-1 combines with J gene TRBJ1-5; weak D call: TRBD1 (5 bases). CDR1 and CDR2 (germline): WNHNN, SYGVQD (reference sequence). V was pared by 3 bases and J by 4 bases, with 10 bases between. CDR3 size: 14 residues.

The V call is TRBV27, the J call TRBJ1-5, with a tentative D call TRBD1 (6 bases). CDR3 size: 15 residues. V dropped 7 bases and J dropped 5 bases, with 18 bases sitting between them. Looked up from germline, CDR1 is MNHEY and CDR2 is SMNVEV (reference sequence). CDR3 DNA: TGTGCCAGCATGGGTCTGGGACAAGGGGATCAGCCCCAGCATTTT. It is translated as CASMGLGQGDQPQHF.

The chain couples TRBV19 to TRBJ1-5; D is unclear. The germline CDR1 and CDR2 sequences are LNHDA and SQIVND (reference sequence). CDR3 size: 17 residues. V was cut by 2 bases and J by 1 base, with 15 bases left in between. CDR3 sequence: CASSIYYGTTSNQPQHF. The CDR3 DNA reads TGTGCCAGTAGTATATATTATGGCACCACGAGCAATCAGCCCCAGCATTTT.

This chain connects TRBV2 to TRBJ2-3, with unresolved D. The CDR3 is 15 residues long. V lost 4 bases and J 0 bases, leaving 11 bases between the germline ends. Germline V gene sequence: CDR1 SNHLY, CDR2 FYNNEI. CDR3 sequence reads: CASSGDSLSTDTQYF. CDR3 nucleotide sequence: TGTGCCAGCAGTGGCGATAGCCTCAGCACAGATACGCAGTATTTT.

This clone has a single count. Other DNA sequences from this sample encode an identical CDR3 as well. The chain combines TRBV5-1 with TRBJ2-5; 8 bases fit TRBD1. The CDR3 consists of 14 residues. J lost 1 base, V lost 2 bases, and 1 base had no gene match. Germline lookup yields CDR1 SGHRS and CDR2 YFSETQ. The CDR3 protein is CASSLGTGQETQYF. The CDR3 bases are TGCGCCAGCAGCTTAGGGACAGGCCAAGAGACCCAGTACTTC. The variable domain in full, with the rest retrieved from reference TRBV5-1 and TRBJ2-5, is KAGVTQTPRYLIKTRGQQVTLSCSPISGHRSVSWYQQTPGQGLQFLFEYFSETQRNKGNFPGRFSGRQFSNSRSEMNVSTLELGDSALYLCASSLGTGQETQYFGPGTRLLVL.

This clone was recorded only once. The V and J genes are TRBV27 and TRBJ2-1, with 9 bases that match TRBD1. The CDR3 has 15 residues. Germline lookup yields CDR1 MNHEY and CDR2 SMNVEV (reference sequence). The junction had 6 bases not matched to a gene; V was cut back by 5 bases and J by 4 bases. The CDR3 sequence: CASSQRTGVYNEQFF. CDR3 sequence (DNA): TGTGCCAGCAGTCAACGGACAGGGGTTTACAATGAGCAGTTCTTC.

This rearrangement joins TRBV4-1 to TRBJ1-1; D gene unclear. Germline V lookup: CDR1 MGHRA, CDR2 YSYEKL. The V end lost 4 bases, the J end lost 1 base, and 10 bases lay between the germline ends. There are 14 residues in the CDR3. The CDR3 loop is CASSPRRENTEAFF. The CDR3 nucleotides are TGCGCCAGCAGCCCCCGACGGGAGAACACTGAAGCTTTCTTT.

A note on this clone: The sample has other DNA sequences that encode this CDR3 too. The chain uses TRBV7-2 and TRBJ2-7; 10 positions agree with TRBD2. The V gene end was trimmed by 1 base and the J gene end by 3 bases; junction bases not matched to a gene: 3. From germline, CDR1 is SGHTA and CDR2 FQGNSA. This CDR3 region has 15 residues. In nucleotides, the CDR3 is TGTGCCAGCAGCTTAGATACTAGCGGGGTCTACGAGCAGTACGTC. This translates into CASSLDTSGVYEQYV.

This rearrangement joins TRBV7-9 to TRBJ2-7, with 8 bases aligning to TRBD2. The CDR3 is made up of 16 amino acids. After removal of 3 bases from V and 2 bases from J, the junction contained 9 bases not matched to a gene. Germline V lookup: CDR1 SEHNR, CDR2 FQNEAQ (reference sequence). The chain's CDR3 is CASSFTGGDGPYEQYF. The CDR3 DNA follows: TGTGCCAGCAGCTTCACGGGGGGGGACGGACCCTACGAGCAGTACTTC.

The rearrangement links TRBV2 to TRBJ2-1; D perhaps matches TRBD2 (5 bases). Trimming removed 7 bases at V and 7 bases at J, with 8 bases between. Germline V gene lookup returns CDR1 SNHLY and CDR2 FYNNEI. This CDR3 has 11 amino acids. In nucleotides, the CDR3 is TGTGCCAGCACGGGATTGAATGAGCAGTTCTTC. Its protein product is CASTGLNEQFF.

V and J are TRBV11-2 and TRBJ2-7; D unresolved. Trimming took off 1 base at V and 5 bases at J, with 15 bases between the two ends. This CDR3 has 15 residues. The germline gives CDR1 SGHAT, CDR2 FQNNGV. The DNA for the CDR3 is TGTGCCAGCAGCTTAGGCCCGGCAGGTCGGAACGAGCAGTACTTC. It specifies CASSLGPAGRNEQYF.

The J gene is TRBJ1-2, the V gene TRBV28, with D possibly matching TRBD1 (5 bases). This CDR3 spans 15 amino acids. The V gene lost 2 bases and the J gene lost 12 bases, with 22 bases spanning the gap. Germline V gene sequence: CDR1 MDHEN, CDR2 SYDVKM. The CDR3 DNA reads as TGTGCCAGCAGTTTAATCGGGTTCGACAGATCCCACCACACCTTC. It translates to CASSLIGFDRSHHTF.

The chain combines TRBV30 with TRBJ1-5; D is possibly TRBD1 (5 bases). The germline V gene has CDR1 GTSNPN and CDR2 SVGIG (reference sequence). CDR3 length: 13 residues. V shed 5 bases and J shed 1 base, with 9 bases lying between them. The CDR3 DNA follows: TGTGCCTGGGCGACAGAAAGCAATCAGCCCCAGCATTTT. Translated, it gives CAWATESNQPQHF.

This clone was seen just once. The chain carries TRBV27 and TRBJ1-3, with D unclear. The CDR3 sequence is 14 residues long. The germline gives CDR1 MNHEY, CDR2 SMNVEV (reference sequence). Trimming removed 6 bases at V and 5 bases at J, with 14 bases between. The CDR3 protein is CASSSLRQRNTIYF. The CDR3 nucleotides are TGTGCCAGCAGCTCCTTACGTCAGAGAAACACCATATATTTT.

The gene calls are TRBV7-8 and TRBJ1-2; 7 bases line up with TRBD1. The length of the CDR3 is 14 residues. V lost 1 base to trimming and J lost 4 bases; unmatched junction nucleotides: 3. CDR1 and CDR2 (germline): SGHVS, FQNEAQ. CDR3 sequence: CASSLGGQVYGYTF. Here the CDR3 DNA reads TGTGCCAGCAGCTTAGGTGGACAGGTCTATGGCTACACCTTC.